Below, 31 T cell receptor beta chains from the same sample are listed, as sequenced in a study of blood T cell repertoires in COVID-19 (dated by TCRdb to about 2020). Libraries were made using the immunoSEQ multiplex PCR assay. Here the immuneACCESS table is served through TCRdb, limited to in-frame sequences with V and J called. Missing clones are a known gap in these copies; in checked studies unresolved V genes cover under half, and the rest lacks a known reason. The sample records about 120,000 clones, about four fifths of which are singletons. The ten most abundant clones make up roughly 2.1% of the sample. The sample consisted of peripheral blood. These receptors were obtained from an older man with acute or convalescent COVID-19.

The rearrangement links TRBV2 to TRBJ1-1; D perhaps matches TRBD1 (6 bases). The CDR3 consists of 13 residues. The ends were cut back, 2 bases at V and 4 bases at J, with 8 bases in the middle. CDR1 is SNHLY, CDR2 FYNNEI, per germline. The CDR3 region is CASSEQTGTEAFF. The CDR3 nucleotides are TGTGCCAGCAGTGAACAGACAGGCACTGAAGCTTTCTTT.

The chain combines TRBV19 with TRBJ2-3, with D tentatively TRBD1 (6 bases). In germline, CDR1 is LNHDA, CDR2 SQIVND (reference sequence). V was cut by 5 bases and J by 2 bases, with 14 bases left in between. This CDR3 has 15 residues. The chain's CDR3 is CASSGGPGDTDTQYF. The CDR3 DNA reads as TGTGCCAGTAGTGGTGGCCCAGGGGACACAGATACGCAGTATTTT. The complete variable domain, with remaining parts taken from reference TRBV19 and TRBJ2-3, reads DGGITQSPKYLFRKEGQNVTLSCEQNLNHDAMYWYRQDPGQGLRLIYYSQIVNDFQKGDIAEGYSVSREKKESFPLTVTSAQKNPTAFYLCASSGGPGDTDTQYFGPGTRLTVL.

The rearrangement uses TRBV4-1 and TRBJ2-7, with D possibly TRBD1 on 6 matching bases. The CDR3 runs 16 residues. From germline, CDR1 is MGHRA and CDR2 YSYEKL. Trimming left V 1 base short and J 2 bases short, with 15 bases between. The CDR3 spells CASSQGRNQGTYEQYF. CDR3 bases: TGCGCCAGCAGCCAAGGGCGGAACCAGGGGACCTACGAGCAGTACTTC.

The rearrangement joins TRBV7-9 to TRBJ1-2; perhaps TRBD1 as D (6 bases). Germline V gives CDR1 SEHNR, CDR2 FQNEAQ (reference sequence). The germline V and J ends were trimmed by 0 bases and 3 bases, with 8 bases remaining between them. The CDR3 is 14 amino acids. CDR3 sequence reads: CASSLAGGDYGYTF. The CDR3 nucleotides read TGTGCCAGCAGCTTAGCAGGGGGGGACTATGGCTACACCTTC.

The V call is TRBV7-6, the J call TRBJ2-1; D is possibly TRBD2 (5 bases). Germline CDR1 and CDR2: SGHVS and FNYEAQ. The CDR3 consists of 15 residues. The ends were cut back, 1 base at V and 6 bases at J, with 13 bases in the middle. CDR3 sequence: CASSLGAGPSNEQFF. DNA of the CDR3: TGTGCCAGCAGCTTAGGGGCGGGTCCCTCCAATGAGCAGTTCTTC.

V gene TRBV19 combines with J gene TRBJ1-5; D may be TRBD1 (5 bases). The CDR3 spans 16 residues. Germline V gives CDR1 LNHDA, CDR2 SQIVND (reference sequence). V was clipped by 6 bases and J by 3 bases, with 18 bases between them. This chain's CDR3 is CASRSNRDFHNQPQHF. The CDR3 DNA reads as TGTGCCAGTAGGAGTAACCGGGACTTTCACAATCAGCCCCAGCATTTT.

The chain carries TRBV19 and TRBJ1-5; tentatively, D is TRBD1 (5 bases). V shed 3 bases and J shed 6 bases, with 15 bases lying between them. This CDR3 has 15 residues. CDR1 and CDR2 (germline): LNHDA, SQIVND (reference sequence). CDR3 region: CASSIAAVGGQPQHF. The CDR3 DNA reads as TGTGCCAGTAGTATCGCGGCTGTCGGGGGTCAGCCCCAGCATTTT.

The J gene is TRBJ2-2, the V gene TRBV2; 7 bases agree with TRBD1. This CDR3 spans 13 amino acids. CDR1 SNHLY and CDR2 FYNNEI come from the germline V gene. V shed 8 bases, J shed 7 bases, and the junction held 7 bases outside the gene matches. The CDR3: CASDTGVSGELFF. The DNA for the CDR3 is TGTGCCAGCGATACAGGGGTTAGCGGGGAGCTGTTTTTT.

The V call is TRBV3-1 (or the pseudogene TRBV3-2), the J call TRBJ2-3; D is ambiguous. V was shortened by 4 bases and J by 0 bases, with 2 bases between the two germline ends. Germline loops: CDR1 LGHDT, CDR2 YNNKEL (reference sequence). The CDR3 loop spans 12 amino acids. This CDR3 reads CASSPSTDTQYF. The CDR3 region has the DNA TGTGCCAGCAGCCCGAGCACAGATACGCAGTATTTT.

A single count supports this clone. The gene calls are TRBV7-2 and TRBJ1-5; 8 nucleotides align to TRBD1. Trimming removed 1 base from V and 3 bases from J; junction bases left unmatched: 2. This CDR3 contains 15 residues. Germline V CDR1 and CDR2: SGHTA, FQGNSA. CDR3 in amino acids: CASSLGRGLNQPQHF. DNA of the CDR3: TGTGCCAGCAGCTTAGGCAGGGGGCTCAATCAGCCCCAGCATTTT.

CDR3 region: CASTRAYEQYF. CDR3 DNA: TGTGCTAGTACTAGGGCGTACGAGCAGTACTTC. V is TRBV12-5 and J is TRBJ2-7; D may be TRBD2 (5 bases). CDR3 length equals 11 residues. The V end was cut by 8 bases, the J end by 4 bases, with 9 bases between. The germline V gene encodes CDR1 LGHNT and CDR2 FRNRAP.

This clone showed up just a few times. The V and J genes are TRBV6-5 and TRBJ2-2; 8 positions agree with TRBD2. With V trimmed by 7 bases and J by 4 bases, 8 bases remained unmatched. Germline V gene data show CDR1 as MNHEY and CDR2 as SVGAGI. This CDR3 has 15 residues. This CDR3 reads CASKYGGEVTGELFF. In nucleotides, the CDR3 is TGTGCCAGCAAGTACGGGGGGGAAGTCACCGGGGAGCTGTTTTTT.

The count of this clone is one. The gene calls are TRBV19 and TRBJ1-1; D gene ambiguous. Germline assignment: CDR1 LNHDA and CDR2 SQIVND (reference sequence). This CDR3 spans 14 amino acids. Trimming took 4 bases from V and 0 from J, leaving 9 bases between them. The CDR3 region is CASSRETMNTEAFF. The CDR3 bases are TGTGCCAGTAGTAGGGAGACGATGAACACTGAAGCTTTCTTT.

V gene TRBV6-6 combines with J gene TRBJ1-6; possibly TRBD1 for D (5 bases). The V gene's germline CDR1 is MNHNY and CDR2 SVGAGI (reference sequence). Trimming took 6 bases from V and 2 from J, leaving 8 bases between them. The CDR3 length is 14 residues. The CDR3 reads CASSPGPYNSPLHF. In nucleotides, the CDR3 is TGTGCCAGCAGCCCAGGGCCCTATAATTCACCCCTCCACTTT.

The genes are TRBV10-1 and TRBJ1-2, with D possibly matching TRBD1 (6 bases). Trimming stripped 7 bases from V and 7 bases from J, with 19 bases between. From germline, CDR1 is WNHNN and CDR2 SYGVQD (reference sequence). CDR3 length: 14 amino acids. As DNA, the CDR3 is TGCGCCAGCACCAGGGGCCCTTCACCGGGTGGCTACACCTTC. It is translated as CASTRGPSPGGYTF.

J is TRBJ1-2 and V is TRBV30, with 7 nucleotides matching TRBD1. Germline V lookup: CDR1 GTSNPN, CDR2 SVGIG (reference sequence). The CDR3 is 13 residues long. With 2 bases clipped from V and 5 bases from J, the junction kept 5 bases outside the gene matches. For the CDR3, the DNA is TGTGCCTGGAGTAGGGGGCAGGGTTATGGCTACACCTTC. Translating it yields CAWSRGQGYGYTF.

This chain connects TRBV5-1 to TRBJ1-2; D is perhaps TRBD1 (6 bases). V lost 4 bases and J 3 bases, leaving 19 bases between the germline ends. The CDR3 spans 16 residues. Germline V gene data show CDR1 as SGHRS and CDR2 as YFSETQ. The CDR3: CASSPLVGGKYYGYTF. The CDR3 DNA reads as TGCGCCAGCAGCCCCCTGGTAGGGGGAAAGTACTATGGCTACACCTTC.

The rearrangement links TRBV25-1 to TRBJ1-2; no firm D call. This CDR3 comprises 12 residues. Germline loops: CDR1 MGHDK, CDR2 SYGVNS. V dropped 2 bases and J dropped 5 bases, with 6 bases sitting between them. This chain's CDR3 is CASSEARYGYTF. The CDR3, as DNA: TGTGCCAGCAGTGAAGCCAGGTATGGCTACACCTTC.

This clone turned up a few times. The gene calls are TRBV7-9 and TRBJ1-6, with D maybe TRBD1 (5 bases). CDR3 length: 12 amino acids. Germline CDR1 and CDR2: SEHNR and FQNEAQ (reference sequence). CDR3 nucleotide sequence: TGTGCGACCAACCCGGGGGATTCACCCCTCCACTTT. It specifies CATNPGDSPLHF.

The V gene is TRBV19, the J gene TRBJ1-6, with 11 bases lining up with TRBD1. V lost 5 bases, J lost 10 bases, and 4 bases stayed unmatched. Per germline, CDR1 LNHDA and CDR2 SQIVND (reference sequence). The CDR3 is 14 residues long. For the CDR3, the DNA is TGTGCCAGTAGTTTGGGACAGGGGGGATCACCCCTCCACTTT. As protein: CASSLGQGGSPLHF.

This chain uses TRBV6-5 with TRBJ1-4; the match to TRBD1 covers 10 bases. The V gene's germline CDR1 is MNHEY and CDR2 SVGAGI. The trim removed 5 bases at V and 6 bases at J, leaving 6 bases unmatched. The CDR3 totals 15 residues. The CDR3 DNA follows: TGTGCCAGCAGTATAGACAGGGGGCGCGATGAAAAACTGTTTTTT. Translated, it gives CASSIDRGRDEKLFF.

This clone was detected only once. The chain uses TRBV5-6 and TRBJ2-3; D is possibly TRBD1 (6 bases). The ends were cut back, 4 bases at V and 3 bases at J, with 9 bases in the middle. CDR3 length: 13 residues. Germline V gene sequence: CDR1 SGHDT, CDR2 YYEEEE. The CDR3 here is CASSEGQTDTQYF. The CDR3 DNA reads TGTGCCAGCAGCGAGGGACAAACAGATACGCAGTATTTT.

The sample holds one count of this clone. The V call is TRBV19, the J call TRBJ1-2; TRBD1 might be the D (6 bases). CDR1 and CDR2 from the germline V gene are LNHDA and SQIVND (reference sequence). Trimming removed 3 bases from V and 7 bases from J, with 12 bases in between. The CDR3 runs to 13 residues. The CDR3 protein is CASSMRGPSGYTF. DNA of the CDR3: TGTGCCAGTAGTATGCGGGGGCCCAGTGGCTACACCTTC.

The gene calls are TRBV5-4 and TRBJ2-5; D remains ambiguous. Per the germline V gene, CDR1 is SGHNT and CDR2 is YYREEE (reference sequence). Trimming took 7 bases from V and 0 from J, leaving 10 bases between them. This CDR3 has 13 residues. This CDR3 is CASFRDNQETQYF. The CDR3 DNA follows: TGTGCCAGCTTCCGAGACAACCAAGAGACCCAGTACTTC.

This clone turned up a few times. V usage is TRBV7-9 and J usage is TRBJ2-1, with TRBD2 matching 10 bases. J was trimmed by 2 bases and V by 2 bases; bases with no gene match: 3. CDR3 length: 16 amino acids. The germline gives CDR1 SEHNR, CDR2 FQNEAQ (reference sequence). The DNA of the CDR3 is TGTGCCAGCAGCTTATTACTAGCGGGGCCCTACAATGAGCAGTTCTTC. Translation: CASSLLLAGPYNEQFF. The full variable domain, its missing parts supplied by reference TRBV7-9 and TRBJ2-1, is DTGVSQNPRHKITKRGQNVTFRCDPISEHNRLYWYRQTLGQGPEFLTYFQNEAQLEKSRLLSDRFSAERPKGSFSTLEIQRTEQGDSAMYLCASSLLLAGPYNEQFFGPGTRLTVL.

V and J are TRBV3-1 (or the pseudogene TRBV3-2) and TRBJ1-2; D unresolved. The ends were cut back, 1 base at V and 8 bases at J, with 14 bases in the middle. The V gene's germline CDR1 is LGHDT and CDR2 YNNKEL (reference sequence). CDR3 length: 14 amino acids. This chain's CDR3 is CASSQVEGLGGYTF. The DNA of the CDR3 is TGTGCCAGCAGCCAAGTAGAGGGTTTGGGAGGCTACACCTTC.

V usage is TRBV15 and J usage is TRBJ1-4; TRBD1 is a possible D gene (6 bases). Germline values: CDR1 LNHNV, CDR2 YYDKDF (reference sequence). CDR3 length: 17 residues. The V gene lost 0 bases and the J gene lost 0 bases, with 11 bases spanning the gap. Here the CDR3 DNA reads TGTGCCACCAGCAGAGATCTAGGGGGGGCAACTAATGAAAAACTGTTTTTT. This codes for CATSRDLGGATNEKLFF.

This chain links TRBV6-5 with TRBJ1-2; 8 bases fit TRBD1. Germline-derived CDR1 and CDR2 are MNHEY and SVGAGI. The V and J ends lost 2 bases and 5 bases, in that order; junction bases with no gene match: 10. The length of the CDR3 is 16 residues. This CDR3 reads CASSYDPIQGAYGYTF. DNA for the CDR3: TGTGCCAGCAGTTACGACCCTATTCAGGGGGCTTATGGCTACACCTTC.

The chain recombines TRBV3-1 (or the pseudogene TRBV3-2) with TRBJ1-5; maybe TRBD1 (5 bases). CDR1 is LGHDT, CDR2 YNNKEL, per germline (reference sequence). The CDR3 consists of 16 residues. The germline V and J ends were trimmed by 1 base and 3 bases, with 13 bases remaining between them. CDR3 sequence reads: CASSQGQGRVNQPQHF. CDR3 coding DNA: TGTGCCAGCAGCCAAGGTCAGGGTAGAGTCAATCAGCCCCAGCATTTT.

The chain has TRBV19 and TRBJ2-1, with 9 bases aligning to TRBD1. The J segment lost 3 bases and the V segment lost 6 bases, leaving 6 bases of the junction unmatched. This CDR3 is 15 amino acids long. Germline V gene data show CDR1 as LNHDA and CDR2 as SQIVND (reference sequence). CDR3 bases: TGTGCCAGTAGCCCGACAGGGGGGGACTACAATGAGCAGTTCTTC. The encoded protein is CASSPTGGDYNEQFF.

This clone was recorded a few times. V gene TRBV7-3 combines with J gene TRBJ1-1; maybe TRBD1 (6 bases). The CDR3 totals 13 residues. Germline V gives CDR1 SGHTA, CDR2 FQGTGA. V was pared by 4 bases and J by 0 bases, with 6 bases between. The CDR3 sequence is CASSWDMNTEAFF. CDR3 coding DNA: TGTGCCAGCAGCTGGGACATGAACACTGAAGCTTTCTTT.